A selection of T cell receptor beta chains follows, all from one sample in a study of T cells after posttransplantation cyclophosphamide. Assay used: immunoSEQ multiplex PCR; TCRdb lists only in-frame clones, some missing. The sample lists around 66,000 clones, roughly 93% occurring once. Material for sequencing was PBMCs. Every receptor here comes from a woman younger than 45 in good health and a related stem cell transplant donor. The CDR3 runs from the conserved cysteine through the conserved F or W. A D gene is named only where the DNA matches it firmly. Expanded clones get a size class; other rows say once, few or many, or leave the size out.

>NA|TRBV25-1|NA|TRBJ1-1|12
TGTGCCAGCAGGGGTGGTGACACTGAAGCTTTCTTT
CASRGGDTEAFF
>NA|TRBV23-1|TRBD1|TRBJ2-1|20
TGCGCCAGCAGTCACCCCGCGGGACAGGGTCTCAATAGCTCCTACAATGAGCAGTTCTTC
CASSHPAGQGLNSSYNEQFF
>NA|TRBV19|TRBD1|TRBJ1-2|13
TGTGCCAGTAGCCGCGGGACAGGGAATGGCTACACCTTC
CASSRGTGNGYTF
>NA|TRBV27|NA|TRBJ2-5|14
TGTGCCAGCAGCGCGCAGGGTAGTCTTGAGACCCAGTACTTC
CASSAQGSLETQYF
>NA|TRBV19|NA|TRBJ1-5|14
TGTGCCAGTAGTATGACGGCAGGAAATCAGCCCCAGCATTTT
CASSMTAGNQPQHF
>medium-sized|TRBV6-6|TRBD1|TRBJ1-2|14
TGTGCCAGCAGTTACGAGACAGGGGACTATGGCTACACCTTC
CASSYETGDYGYTF
>NA|TRBV5-1|TRBD1|TRBJ1-6|15
TGCGCCAGCAGCCCCGAGGGACAGGGGAATTCACCCCTCCACTTT
CASSPEGQGNSPLHF
>NA|TRBV29-1|NA|TRBJ2-5|13
TGCAGCGTTGAATATAGTTCTTCGGAGACCCAGTACTTC
CSVEYSSSETQYF
>NA|TRBV5-5|NA|TRBJ1-4|15
TGTGCCAGCAGCGTGGACCGACAATACAATGAAAAACTGTTTTTT
CASSVDRQYNEKLFF
>NA|TRBV18|NA|TRBJ2-7|15
TGTGCCAGCTCACCTCTTGGAGGGGAGCCCTACGAGCAGTACTTC
CASSPLGGEPYEQYF
>NA|TRBV28|TRBD1|TRBJ1-5|14
TGTGCCAGCAGTCCTGGACAGGAGTATCAGCCCCAGCATTTT
CASSPGQEYQPQHF
>NA|TRBV5-3|TRBD1|TRBJ1-5|12
TGTGCCAGAACAGGGGGAGGTCAGCCCCAGCATTTT
CARTGGGQPQHF
>NA|TRBV7-8|TRBD2|TRBJ2-2|16
TGTGCCAGCAGCCTTAGCGGGGGGGCCGTGGGCGGGGAGCTGTTTTTT
CASSLSGGAVGGELFF
>NA|TRBV28|NA|TRBJ1-5|16
TGTGCCAGCAGTTTAACAGCTCGAAACTCCAATCAGCCCCAGCATTTT
CASSLTARNSNQPQHF
>NA|TRBV5-4|TRBD1|TRBJ2-6|16
TGTGCCAGCAGCTTGACAGGGGCTTCTGGGGCCAACGTCCTGACTTTC
CASSLTGASGANVLTF
>NA|TRBV6-4|TRBD1|TRBJ1-5|19
TGTGCCAGCAGGCTTACTTGGACAGGGGGCAAAGTATACAATCAGCCCCAGCATTTT
CASRLTWTGGKVYNQPQHF
>NA|TRBV10-3|NA|TRBJ1-1|13
TGTGCCATCAGTGTGGACAGAAGCACTGAAGCTTTCTTT
CAISVDRSTEAFF
>NA|TRBV6-5|NA|TRBJ1-6|13
TGTGCCTCTAGGGGGGGCTATAATTCACCCCTCCACTTT
CASRGGYNSPLHF
>NA|TRBV7-2|TRBD1|TRBJ1-1|16
TGTGCCAGCAGCTTAGGACGGACAGGCATGAACACTGAAGCTTTCTTT
CASSLGRTGMNTEAFF
>NA|TRBV7-7|TRBD1|TRBJ2-7|14
TGTGCCAGCAGCTTGGGACAGGGGGCTGGCGAGCAGTACTTC
CASSLGQGAGEQYF
>NA|TRBV29-1|NA|TRBJ2-1|11
TGCAGCGTCGCCAACTACAATGAGCAGTTCTTC
CSVANYNEQFF
>NA|TRBV4-3|TRBD1|TRBJ1-1|16
TGCGCCAGCAGCCAAGAAATAAGGGGGCGGAACACTGAAGCTTTCTTT
CASSQEIRGRNTEAFF
>NA|TRBV5-1|TRBD1|TRBJ2-3|15
TGCGCCAGCAGCGCCGGGACAGGGGGGGCAGATACGCAGTATTTT
CASSAGTGGADTQYF
>NA|TRBV4-2|TRBD2|TRBJ2-2|18
TGTGCCAGCAGCCAGACCAAGACTAGCGGTTTGCACACCGGGGAGCTGTTTTTT
CASSQTKTSGLHTGELFF
>NA|TRBV9|NA|TRBJ2-5|14
TGTGCCAGCAGCCCCCGGACGGACCAAGAGACCCAGTACTTC
CASSPRTDQETQYF
>NA|TRBV7-8|NA|TRBJ2-7|12
TGTGCCAGCAACGACAGGACCGACGAGCAGTACTTC
CASNDRTDEQYF
>NA|TRBV5-1|TRBD1|TRBJ1-2|17
TGCGCCAGCAGCTTGGAAGGCCGGGACAGGGGCAGTAGAGGCTACACCTTC
CASSLEGRDRGSRGYTF
>NA|TRBV7-2|NA|TRBJ2-2|15
TGTGCCAGCAGCTTAGGGTTCGGGGGATCCGGGGAGCTGTTTTTT
CASSLGFGGSGELFF
>NA|TRBV11-2|NA|TRBJ2-5|14
TGTGCCAGCAGCCCCGCCGGGTTGCAAGAGACCCAGTACTTC
CASSPAGLQETQYF
>NA|TRBV2|TRBD2|TRBJ2-3|14
TGTGCCAGAGGACTAGCGGGGCTCACAGATACGCAGTATTTT
CARGLAGLTDTQYF
>once|TRBV5-1|TRBD1|TRBJ2-5|16
TGCGCCAGCAGCCGAGGGACAGGGATTGACCAAGAGACCCAGTACTTC
CASSRGTGIDQETQYF
>NA|TRBV6-1|TRBD1|TRBJ2-5|13
TGTGCCAGCAGTTGGGACAGGCGTGAGACCCAGTACTTC
CASSWDRRETQYF
>NA|TRBV4-1|TRBD1|TRBJ1-1|14
TGCGCCAGCAGCTCACAGGGGTTACTCACTGAAGCTTTCTTT
CASSSQGLLTEAFF
>NA|TRBV19|NA|TRBJ1-1|13
TGTGCCAGTAGTATATTCAGGGACACTGAAGCTTTCTTT
CASSIFRDTEAFF
>NA|TRBV6-6|TRBD1|TRBJ1-1|13
TGTGCCAGCAGCCTGGACAGGGACACTGAAGCTTTCTTT
CASSLDRDTEAFF
>NA|TRBV4-1|NA|TRBJ2-2|15
TGCGCCAGCAGCCAAGAAGGCAGGGTGTCCGGGGAGCTGTTTTTT
CASSQEGRVSGELFF
>NA|TRBV6-1|NA|TRBJ1-1|14
TGTGCCACCCTAGAGGCCCTCGTGAACACTGAAGCTTTCTTT
CATLEALVNTEAFF
>NA|TRBV5-1|TRBD1|TRBJ2-3|14
TGCGCCAGCAGCTTGGGACAGGGGGGAGATACGCAGTATTTT
CASSLGQGGDTQYF
>NA|TRBV7-2|NA|TRBJ2-2|15
TGTGCCAGCAGCTTAGGCGGGCCGCCCACCGGGGAGCTGTTTTTT
CASSLGGPPTGELFF
>NA|TRBV6-1|NA|TRBJ1-4|18
TGTGCCAGCAGTGAAGGGGCGGGGGGGTTGACAACTAATGAAAAACTGTTTTTT
CASSEGAGGLTTNEKLFF
>NA|TRBV2|NA|TRBJ2-3|16
TGTGCCAGCAGTGGGTCAAAGCGGGTTTTCACAGATACGCAGTATTTT
CASSGSKRVFTDTQYF
>NA|TRBV19|TRBD1|TRBJ2-2|14
TGTGCCAGTAGTACCGACAGGGGGGCCGGGGAGCTGTTTTTT
CASSTDRGAGELFF
>NA|TRBV14|NA|TRBJ2-1|14
TGTGCCAGCAGTCCAAGGGGCAGTTACAATGAGCAGTTCTTC
CASSPRGSYNEQFF
>NA|TRBV4-3|NA|TRBJ2-4|15
TGCGCCAGCAGCCAAGGGGTTAAGGAACTAAACATTCAGTACTTC
CASSQGVKELNIQYF
>NA|TRBV6-5|NA|TRBJ2-6|15
TGTGCCAGCAGTTACTCTTTACCTGGGGCCAACGTCCTGACTTTC
CASSYSLPGANVLTF
>NA|TRBV29-1|NA|TRBJ2-3|15
TGCAGCGTTGAAGGGACAGCCCCTAGCACAGATACGCAGTATTTT
CSVEGTAPSTDTQYF
>NA|TRBV6-1|TRBD1|TRBJ1-4|15
TGTGCCAGCAGTGAAGGGGGGACAGTCCCCGAAAAACTGTTTTTT
CASSEGGTVPEKLFF
>NA|TRBV5-5|TRBD2|TRBJ2-3|15
TGTGCCAGCAGCCCCCCGGGGGGGGCTTATCTTACGCAGTATTTT
CASSPPGGAYLTQYF
>NA|TRBV7-6|NA|TRBJ2-7|14
TGTGCCAGCAGCTTAGCCGGGACAATCTACGAGCAGTACTTC
CASSLAGTIYEQYF
>NA|TRBV7-9|TRBD2|TRBJ2-2|15
TGTGCCAGCAGCTTACAAGCGGGGGGAACCGGGGAGCTGTTTTTT
CASSLQAGGTGELFF
>NA|TRBV28|NA|TRBJ2-6|15
TGTGCCAGCAGTTTCTTTGGGTCTGGGGCCAACGTCCTGACTTTC
CASSFFGSGANVLTF
>NA|TRBV4-3|TRBD2|TRBJ2-1|18
TGCGCCAGCAGCCAAGATGAGATCAGCGGGGGGGATTACAATGAGCAGTTCTTC
CASSQDEISGGDYNEQFF